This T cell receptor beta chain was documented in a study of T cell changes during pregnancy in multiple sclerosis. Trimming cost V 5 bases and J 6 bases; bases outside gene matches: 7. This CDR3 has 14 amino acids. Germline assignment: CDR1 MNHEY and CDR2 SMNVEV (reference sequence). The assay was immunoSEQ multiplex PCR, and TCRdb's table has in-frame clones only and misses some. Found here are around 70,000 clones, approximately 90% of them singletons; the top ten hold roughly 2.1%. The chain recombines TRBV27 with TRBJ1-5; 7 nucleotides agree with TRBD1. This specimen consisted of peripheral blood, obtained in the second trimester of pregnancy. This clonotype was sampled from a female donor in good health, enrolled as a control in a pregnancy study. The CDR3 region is CASSENRGSQPQHF. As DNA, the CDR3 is TGTGCCAGCAGTGAAAACAGGGGTAGTCAGCCCCAGCATTTT.